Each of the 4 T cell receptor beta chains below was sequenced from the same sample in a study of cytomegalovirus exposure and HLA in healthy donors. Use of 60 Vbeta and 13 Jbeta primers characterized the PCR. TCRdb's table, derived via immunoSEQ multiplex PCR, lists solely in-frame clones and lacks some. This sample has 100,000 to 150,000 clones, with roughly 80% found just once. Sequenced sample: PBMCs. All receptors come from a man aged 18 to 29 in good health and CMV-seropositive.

The CDR3 loop reads CASSLGRSEGEFSDEQFF. CDR3 bases: TGTGCCAGCAGCTTAGGCCGTAGCGAGGGAGAGTTTTCCGATGAGCAGTTCTTC. The chain couples TRBV7-9 to TRBJ2-1; possible D gene TRBD2, 5 bases. The CDR3 sequence is 18 residues long. Trimming took off 1 base at V and 8 bases at J, with 24 bases between the two ends. Germline V gene data show CDR1 as SEHNR and CDR2 as FQNEAQ (reference sequence).

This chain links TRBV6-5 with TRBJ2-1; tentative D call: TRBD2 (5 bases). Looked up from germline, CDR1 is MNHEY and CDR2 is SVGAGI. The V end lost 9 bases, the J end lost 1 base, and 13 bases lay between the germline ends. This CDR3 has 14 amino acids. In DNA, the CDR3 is TGTGCCAGTAAAACCGGGATTTCCTACAATGAGCAGTTCTTC. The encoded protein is CASKTGISYNEQFF.

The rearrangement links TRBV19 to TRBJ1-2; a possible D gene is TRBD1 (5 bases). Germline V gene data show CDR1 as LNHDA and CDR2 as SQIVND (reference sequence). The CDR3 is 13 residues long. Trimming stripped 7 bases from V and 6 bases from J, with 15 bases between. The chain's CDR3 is CASKEAGSHGYTF. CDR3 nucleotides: TGTGCCAGTAAAGAGGCAGGGTCTCATGGCTACACCTTC.

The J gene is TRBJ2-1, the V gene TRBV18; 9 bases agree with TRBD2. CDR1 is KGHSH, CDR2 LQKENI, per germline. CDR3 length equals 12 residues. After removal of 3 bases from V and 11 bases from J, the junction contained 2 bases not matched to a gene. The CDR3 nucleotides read TGTGCCAGCTCACCTGCTAGCGGGAAGCAGTTCTTC. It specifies CASSPASGKQFF.